A single sample is the source of the 13 T cell receptor beta chains below, sequenced in a study of radiation and T cells in renal cell carcinoma. Here immunoSEQ multiplex PCR was the method, and the copy in TCRdb shows in-frame clones only, minus some. The repertoire holds more than 100,000 clones, with more than 75% as singletons. Time point of the sample: blood 2 weeks post-SBRT. Regarding treatment: 15 Gy SBRT to primary tumor, nephrectomy 4 weeks later. The sequences come from blood, collected from a patient whose treatment included radiotherapy and nephrectomy. These receptors were obtained from a woman in her 70s with renal cell carcinoma.

The CDR3 here is CASSTRQGQETQYF. In DNA form, the CDR3 reads TGTGCCAGCAGCACCCGACAGGGCCAAGAGACCCAGTACTTC. The chain joins TRBV7-2 to TRBJ2-5, with 7 positions matching TRBD1. CDR1 and CDR2 (germline): SGHTA, FQGNSA. The CDR3 has 14 residues. Unmatched junction bases numbered 4, after V lost 5 bases and J lost 1 base. The complete variable domain, with remaining parts taken from reference TRBV7-2 and TRBJ2-5, reads GAGVSQSPSNKVTEKGKDVELRCDPISGHTALYWYRQSLGQGLEFLIYFQGNSAPDKSGLPSDRFSAERTGGSVSTLTIQRTQQEDSAVYLCASSTRQGQETQYFGPGTRLLVL.

This clone was observed a handful of times. The rearrangement links TRBV9 to TRBJ1-6, with TRBD1 as a possible D gene (5 bases). V shed 4 bases and J shed 0 bases, with 20 bases lying between them. The CDR3 loop spans 19 amino acids. CDR1 is SGDLS and CDR2 is YYNGEE in the germline V gene. CDR3 in amino acids: CASSLDPGLPSSYNSPLHF. As DNA, the CDR3 is TGTGCCAGCAGCCTAGACCCGGGACTTCCGAGCTCCTATAATTCACCCCTCCACTTT.

The chain employs TRBV30 and TRBJ2-5, with D unclear. V gave up 2 bases and J gave up 5 bases, with 18 bases separating them. The V gene's germline CDR1 is GTSNPN and CDR2 SVGIG (reference sequence). The CDR3 consists of 15 residues. The CDR3 sequence is CAWSTPGGRSETQYF. CDR3 coding DNA: TGTGCCTGGAGTACCCCGGGCGGACGGTCGGAGACCCAGTACTTC.

The J gene is TRBJ1-2, the V gene TRBV19, with TRBD1 matching 9 bases. CDR3 length: 15 residues. Unmatched junction bases numbered 9, after V lost 5 bases and J lost 5 bases. CDR1 is LNHDA and CDR2 is SQIVND in the germline V gene (reference sequence). The DNA of the CDR3 is TGTGCCAGTAGTCCTATGGACAGGGGAGGGTATGGCTACACCTTC. Translating gives CASSPMDRGGYGYTF.

The chain employs TRBV29-1 and TRBJ2-7, with 9 bases that match TRBD1. CDR1 is SQVTM and CDR2 is ANQGSEA in the germline V gene. CDR3 size: 12 residues. Germline trimming cut 3 bases from V and 6 bases from J; bases unmatched to any gene: 3. The DNA for the CDR3 is TGCAGCGTTGACCCGGGACAGGGCGAGCAGTACTTC. It is translated as CSVDPGQGEQYF.

The rearrangement uses TRBV5-1 and TRBJ2-1; no clear D gene. The CDR3 consists of 13 residues. CDR1 and CDR2 (germline): SGHRS, YFSETQ. Trimming removed 3 bases at V and 8 bases at J, with 12 bases between. The CDR3 protein is CASSSLTVDEQFF. CDR3 in DNA: TGCGCCAGCAGCTCATTGACGGTAGATGAGCAGTTCTTC.

This chain links TRBV6-1 with TRBJ2-1, with D uncertain. In germline, CDR1 is MNHNS, CDR2 SASEGT. V gave up 6 bases and J gave up 0 bases, with 6 bases separating them. The CDR3 runs 13 residues. The CDR3 nucleotides are TGTGCCAGCAGGGTGGGCTCCTACAATGAGCAGTTCTTC. As protein: CASRVGSYNEQFF.

The rearrangement uses TRBV7-8 and TRBJ1-6; a weak D match, TRBD1 (6 bases). Trimming pared 5 bases from V and 7 bases from J, leaving 15 bases between. The CDR3 is 15 amino acids. The germline CDR1 and CDR2 sequences are SGHVS and FQNEAQ. The CDR3 spells CASSVARDTNSPLHF. The CDR3 DNA sequence: TGTGCCAGCAGCGTCGCCCGGGACACGAATTCACCCCTCCACTTT.

This rearrangement joins TRBV9 to TRBJ1-2; D is perhaps TRBD1 (6 bases). The V gene lost 0 bases and the J gene lost 3 bases, with 9 bases spanning the gap. The CDR3 consists of 14 residues. Per germline, CDR1 SGDLS and CDR2 YYNGEE. The chain's CDR3 is CASSVGGQHYGYTF. The CDR3 bases are TGTGCCAGCAGCGTAGGGGGACAACACTATGGCTACACCTTC.

The rearrangement links TRBV7-2 to TRBJ1-6, with D possibly TRBD1 on 5 matching bases. Germline V gene lookup returns CDR1 SGHTA and CDR2 FQGNSA. Trimming pared 5 bases from V and 7 bases from J, leaving 18 bases between. The CDR3 runs 16 residues. CDR3 nucleotides: TGTGCCAGCAGCATCGGGACGGGCGCACCAAATTCACCCCTCCACTTT. As protein: CASSIGTGAPNSPLHF.

The chain uses TRBV6-6 and TRBJ2-1; 9 bases map to TRBD1. CDR1 and CDR2 (germline): MNHNY, SVGAGI (reference sequence). The CDR3 has 15 residues. Unmatched junction bases numbered 7, after V lost 4 bases and J lost 6 bases. CDR3 residues: CASSSTGTGINEQFF. CDR3 nucleotides: TGTGCCAGCAGTTCGACCGGGACAGGGATCAATGAGCAGTTCTTC.

The V call is TRBV19, the J call TRBJ2-2; 8 bases are shared with TRBD2. Germline values: CDR1 LNHDA, CDR2 SQIVND (reference sequence). The ends lost 5 bases at V and 4 bases at J; junction bases unmatched: 9. This CDR3 spans 16 amino acids. The DNA of the CDR3 is TGTGCCAGTAGTCCGACCGGGACTAGTGTCACCGGGGAGCTGTTTTTT. Protein sequence: CASSPTGTSVTGELFF.

The V and J genes are TRBV7-9 and TRBJ2-3; D unresolved. Germline CDR1 SEHNR, CDR2 FQNEAQ (reference sequence). V lost 1 base to trimming and J lost 0 bases, with 8 bases between them. The CDR3 has 15 amino acids. CDR3 DNA sequence: TGTGCCAGCAGCTTAGGTCAGCGTAGCACAGATACGCAGTATTTT. It is translated as CASSLGQRSTDTQYF.